Following are 24 T cell receptor beta chains from one sample sequenced in a study of technical replicates of blood from several donors. Using immunoSEQ multiplex PCR, the repertoire was profiled, and TCRdb retains in-frame clones only, with some absent. The sample lists fewer than 60,000 clones; about 95% were seen once. The specimen sequenced was PBMCs. The receptors shown here come from a human donor in good health. Some clones in this sample may be carry-over from other donors' samples.

This rearrangement joins TRBV11-3 to TRBJ1-2, with D perhaps TRBD1 (5 bases). The CDR3 has 13 amino acids. Germline V gene sequence: CDR1 SGHNT, CDR2 YENEEA. V lost 4 bases and J 7 bases, leaving 13 bases between the germline ends. DNA for the CDR3: TGTGCCAGCAGCTCGGTGGGAGGGGCTGGCTACACCTTC. Encoded protein: CASSSVGGAGYTF.

J is TRBJ2-3 and V is TRBV7-9; weak D call: TRBD1 (6 bases). The CDR3 length is 15 residues. Trimming took off 3 bases at V and 0 bases at J, with 10 bases between the two ends. Germline assignment: CDR1 SEHNR and CDR2 FQNEAQ (reference sequence). CDR3 residues: CASSFGDTSTDTQYF. The CDR3 DNA reads as TGTGCCAGCAGCTTCGGGGACACTAGCACAGATACGCAGTATTTT. Full variable domain (remainder filled in from reference TRBV7-9 and TRBJ2-3): DTGVSQNPRHKITKRGQNVTFRCDPISEHNRLYWYRQTLGQGPEFLTYFQNEAQLEKSRLLSDRFSAERPKGSFSTLEIQRTEQGDSAMYLCASSFGDTSTDTQYFGPGTRLTVL.

This chain uses TRBV20-1 with TRBJ1-2, with D hard to call. With 5 bases removed from V and 8 bases from J, the gap between germline ends came to 12 bases. Germline loops: CDR1 DFQATT, CDR2 SNEGSKA (reference sequence). This CDR3 has 11 amino acids. The chain's CDR3 is CSAPRPGGYTF. The CDR3 nucleotides read TGCAGTGCTCCCAGGCCGGGAGGCTACACCTTC.

The chain uses TRBV5-6 and TRBJ2-3, with D unresolved. The CDR3 is 15 amino acids. V lost 1 base and J 3 bases, leaving 12 bases between the germline ends. CDR1 SGHDT and CDR2 YYEEEE come from the germline V gene. CDR3 residues: CASSLFVVSTDTQYF. The CDR3 DNA reads as TGTGCCAGCAGCTTGTTCGTAGTCTCTACAGATACGCAGTATTTT.

The chain recombines TRBV4-3 with TRBJ1-1; D is uncertain. V dropped 4 bases and J dropped 5 bases, with 23 bases sitting between them. Germline values: CDR1 LGHNA, CDR2 YSLEER. The CDR3 covers 17 residues. The CDR3 DNA is TGCGCCAGCAGCCCAAAAGCGTCTCGGCAGACTGGGACTGAAGCTTTCTTT. It yields the protein CASSPKASRQTGTEAFF.

This rearrangement joins TRBV5-1 to TRBJ2-5, with a tentative D call TRBD1 (6 bases). This CDR3 contains 14 residues. Germline CDR1 reads SGHRS; CDR2 reads YFSETQ. The V end lost 7 bases, the J end lost 4 bases, and 17 bases lay between the germline ends. The CDR3 coding sequence is TGCGCCAGCGCCTGGGCGGAACAGGGAGAGACCCAGTACTTC. Translation gives CASAWAEQGETQYF. Full variable domain (rest looked up from reference TRBV5-1 and TRBJ2-5): KAGVTQTPRYLIKTRGQQVTLSCSPISGHRSVSWYQQTPGQGLQFLFEYFSETQRNKGNFPGRFSGRQFSNSRSEMNVSTLELGDSALYLCASAWAEQGETQYFGPGTRLLVL.

This chain links TRBV4-1 with TRBJ2-1; TRBD1 might be the D (6 bases). CDR1 is MGHRA, CDR2 YSYEKL, per germline. Trimming pared 3 bases from V and 3 bases from J, leaving 15 bases between. This CDR3 comprises 16 residues. The CDR3 is CASSHPGQRNYNEQFF. The CDR3 nucleotides read TGCGCCAGCAGCCACCCAGGACAGAGAAACTACAATGAGCAGTTCTTC.

This clone appeared a single time. The J gene is TRBJ2-2, the V gene TRBV5-4; D is ambiguous. The V gene's germline CDR1 is SGHNT and CDR2 YYREEE (reference sequence). This CDR3 has 13 amino acids. V was pared by 0 bases and J by 6 bases, with 6 bases between. This CDR3 reads CASSLAPSGELFF. CDR3 DNA sequence: TGTGCCAGCAGCTTGGCCCCATCCGGGGAGCTGTTTTTT.

The chain's CDR3 is CASSFVSATSTGELFF. Here the CDR3 DNA reads TGTGCCAGCAGCTTCGTCAGCGCGACTAGTACCGGGGAGCTGTTTTTT. The chain employs TRBV11-2 and TRBJ2-2; tentative D call: TRBD2 (6 bases). V gave up 3 bases and J gave up 5 bases, with 16 bases separating them. Germline loops: CDR1 SGHAT, CDR2 FQNNGV. CDR3 length: 16 amino acids.

This chain connects TRBV5-6 to TRBJ1-2; TRBD1 aligns across 8 bases. CDR3 length equals 14 residues. The trim removed 4 bases at V and 8 bases at J, leaving 10 bases unmatched. CDR1 is SGHDT, CDR2 YYEEEE, per germline. The CDR3 is CASSRPGGAGGYTF. The CDR3 nucleotides read TGTGCCAGCAGCCGCCCAGGGGGCGCGGGGGGCTACACCTTC.

The V gene is TRBV18, the J gene TRBJ1-5, with TRBD1 as a possible D gene (5 bases). V was cut by 3 bases and J by 2 bases, with 14 bases left in between. The length of the CDR3 is 16 residues. From germline, CDR1 is KGHSH and CDR2 LQKENI. This CDR3 is CASSPRGIRGNQPQHF. DNA for the CDR3: TGTGCCAGCTCACCTCGGGGGATTAGGGGCAATCAGCCCCAGCATTTT.

The chain carries TRBV25-1 and TRBJ2-1; 9 bases are shared with TRBD1. Per the germline V gene, CDR1 is MGHDK and CDR2 is SYGVNS. The CDR3 loop spans 16 amino acids. V shed 4 bases, J shed 9 bases, and the junction held 13 bases outside the gene matches. CDR3 DNA: TGTGCCAGCAGTGGAATCCCGGGACAGGGTCCTCTTGAGCAGTTCTTC. It codes for CASSGIPGQGPLEQFF. The full variable domain, in which reference TRBV25-1 and TRBJ2-1 provide the parts outside the CDR3, is EADIYQTPRYLVIGTGKKITLECSQTMGHDKMYWYQQDPGMELHLIHYSYGVNSTEKGDLSSESTVSRIRTEHFPLTLESARPSHTSQYLCASSGIPGQGPLEQFFGPGTRLTVL.

The chain employs TRBV6-5 and TRBJ1-1; perhaps TRBD1 as D (6 bases). This CDR3 region has 14 residues. Germline V gives CDR1 MNHEY, CDR2 SVGAGI. The V and J ends lost 8 bases and 3 bases respectively, with 16 bases between them. CDR3 amino acids: CASRKHPGDTEAFF. CDR3 sequence (DNA): TGTGCCAGCCGAAAGCACCCAGGGGACACTGAAGCTTTCTTT.

The chain combines TRBV2 with TRBJ2-2; D not resolved. Germline values: CDR1 SNHLY, CDR2 FYNNEI. V lost 4 bases to trimming and J lost 0 bases, with 21 bases between them. This CDR3 is built from 19 residues. The CDR3 here is CASSVIPTRSNANTGELFF. The CDR3 bases are TGTGCCAGCAGTGTAATACCCACTCGGTCCAACGCGAACACCGGGGAGCTGTTTTTT.

V usage is TRBV30 and J usage is TRBJ2-4; no firm D call. In germline, CDR1 is GTSNPN, CDR2 SVGIG (reference sequence). V shed 2 bases and J shed 10 bases, with 15 bases lying between them. The CDR3 runs to 13 residues. CDR3 in DNA: TGTGCCTGGAGTCGCCCCGGCGGTGGAATTCAGTACTTC. Protein: CAWSRPGGGIQYF.

This chain links TRBV7-3 with TRBJ2-5; possibly TRBD2 for D (5 bases). The germline V gene has CDR1 SGHTA and CDR2 FQGTGA. Trimming took off 2 bases at V and 1 base at J, with 17 bases between the two ends. This CDR3 contains 17 residues. The CDR3 region is CASSLGPSGSIQETQYF. The CDR3 DNA reads TGTGCCAGCAGCTTAGGACCCTCGGGGTCGATCCAAGAGACCCAGTACTTC.

The chain recombines TRBV5-4 with TRBJ2-7, with 13 bases identical to TRBD2. Germline V gives CDR1 SGHNT, CDR2 YYREEE (reference sequence). Trimming removed 4 bases from V and 0 bases from J; junction bases left unmatched: 7. The CDR3 has 17 residues. The CDR3 nucleotides are TGTGCCAGCAGCAATGGACTAGCGGGAGTCGTCTCCTACGAGCAGTACTTC. Translating it yields CASSNGLAGVVSYEQYF. Filled out from reference TRBV5-4 and TRBJ2-7, the complete variable domain reads ETGVTQSPTHLIKTRGQQVTLRCSSQSGHNTVSWYQQALGQGPQFIFQYYREEENGRGNFPPRFSGLQFPNYSSELNVNALELDDSALYLCASSNGLAGVVSYEQYFGPGTRLTVT.

The chain recombines TRBV2 with TRBJ2-7; 8 positions match TRBD1. CDR1 is SNHLY, CDR2 FYNNEI, per germline. The CDR3 is 14 residues long. Germline trimming cut 6 bases from V and 1 base from J; bases unmatched to any gene: 5. As DNA, the CDR3 is TGTGCCAGCAGCCCCTGGACAGGGTCCTACGAGCAGTACTTC. It specifies CASSPWTGSYEQYF.

The CDR3 protein is CASSPWSTQNTEAFF. The CDR3 coding sequence is TGTGCCAGCAGCCCCTGGTCGACTCAGAACACTGAAGCTTTCTTT. The chain is built from TRBV7-2 and TRBJ1-1; D gene uncertain. Germline V gives CDR1 SGHTA, CDR2 FQGNSA. Trimming cost V 5 bases and J 1 base, with 14 bases left between them. CDR3 length: 15 amino acids.

The chain recombines TRBV27 with TRBJ1-6, with D unclear. V lost 6 bases, J lost 6 bases, and 18 bases lay in between. The CDR3 length is 16 residues. Germline CDR1 and CDR2: MNHEY and SMNVEV (reference sequence). Written as DNA, the CDR3 is TGTGCCAGCAGCCCTCCAAGGTCGCGGGTTAATTCACCCCTCCACTTT. Encoded protein: CASSPPRSRVNSPLHF.

This chain connects TRBV4-1 to TRBJ2-1; TRBD2 is a possible D gene (6 bases). The CDR3 length is 14 residues. The V end was cut by 5 bases, the J end by 6 bases, with 14 bases between. Germline V CDR1 and CDR2: MGHRA, YSYEKL. The chain's CDR3 is CASSRGLLINEQFF. The CDR3 region has the DNA TGCGCCAGCAGCAGGGGACTCCTTATCAATGAGCAGTTCTTC.

The V gene is TRBV7-3, the J gene TRBJ2-7, with D possibly being TRBD2 (6 bases). The germline gives CDR1 SGHTA, CDR2 FQGTGA. V shed 5 bases and J shed 1 base, with 12 bases lying between them. The CDR3 is made up of 14 amino acids. CDR3 protein: CASSPMGGSYEQYF. CDR3 DNA: TGTGCCAGCAGCCCCATGGGGGGATCCTACGAGCAGTACTTC.

This clone showed up just once. The chain couples TRBV19 to TRBJ2-3; 7 positions agree with TRBD2. Germline CDR1 and CDR2: LNHDA and SQIVND (reference sequence). V shed 4 bases and J 3 bases; nucleotides not matched to a gene: 10. The length of the CDR3 is 16 residues. DNA for the CDR3: TGTGCCAGTAGTAACCCTCGGGGGGAGACTACAGATACGCAGTATTTT. Protein product: CASSNPRGETTDTQYF.

The CDR3 is CASSLFGGGAFF. CDR3 in DNA: TGTGCCAGCAGCTTATTCGGGGGAGGAGCTTTCTTT. The chain is built from TRBV7-8 and TRBJ1-1, with D possibly TRBD1 on 5 matching bases. This CDR3 spans 12 amino acids. Trimming left V 2 bases short and J 10 bases short, with 11 bases between. Germline-derived CDR1 and CDR2 are SGHVS and FQNEAQ.